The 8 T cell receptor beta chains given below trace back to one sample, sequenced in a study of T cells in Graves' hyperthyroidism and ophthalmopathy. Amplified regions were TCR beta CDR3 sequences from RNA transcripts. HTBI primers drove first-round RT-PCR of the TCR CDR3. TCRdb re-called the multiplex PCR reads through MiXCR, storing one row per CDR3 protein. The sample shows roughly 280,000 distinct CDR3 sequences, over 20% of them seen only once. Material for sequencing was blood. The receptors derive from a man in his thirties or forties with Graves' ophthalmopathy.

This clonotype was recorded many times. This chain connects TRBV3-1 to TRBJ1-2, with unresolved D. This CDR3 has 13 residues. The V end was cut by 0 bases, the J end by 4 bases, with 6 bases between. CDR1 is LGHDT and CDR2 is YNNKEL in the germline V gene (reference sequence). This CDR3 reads CASSQDLSYGYTF. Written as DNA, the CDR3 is TGTGCCAGCAGCCAAGATCTGTCCTATGGCTACACCTTC.

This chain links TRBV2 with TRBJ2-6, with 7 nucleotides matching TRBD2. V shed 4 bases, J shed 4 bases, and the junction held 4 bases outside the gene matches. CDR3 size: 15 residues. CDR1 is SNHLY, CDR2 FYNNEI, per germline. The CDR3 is CASSVGGLGANVLTF. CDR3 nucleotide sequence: TGTGCCAGCAGTGTGGGAGGGCTCGGGGCCAACGTCCTGACTTTC.

CDR3 bases: TGTGCCAACCTCCTTTCGGGGACAGGGAACACTGAAGCTTTCTTT. Amino acid sequence: CANLLSGTGNTEAFF. The chain uses TRBV12-3 or TRBV12-4 and TRBJ1-1, with TRBD1 matching over 8 bases. J was trimmed by 1 base and V by 10 bases; bases with no gene match: 11. CDR3 length: 15 residues.

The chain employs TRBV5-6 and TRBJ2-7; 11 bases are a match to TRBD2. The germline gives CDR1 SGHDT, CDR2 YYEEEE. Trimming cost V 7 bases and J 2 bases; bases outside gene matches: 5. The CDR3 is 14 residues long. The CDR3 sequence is CASLTSGSPYEQYF. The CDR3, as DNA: TGTGCCAGCCTCACTAGCGGGAGTCCCTACGAGCAGTACTTC.

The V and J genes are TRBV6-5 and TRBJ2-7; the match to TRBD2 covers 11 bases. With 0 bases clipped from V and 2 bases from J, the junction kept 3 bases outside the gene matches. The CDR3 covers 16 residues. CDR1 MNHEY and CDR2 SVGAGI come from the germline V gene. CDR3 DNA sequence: TGTGCCAGCAGTTACTCCATTAGCGGGAGGGCCTACGAGCAGTACTTC. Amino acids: CASSYSISGRAYEQYF.

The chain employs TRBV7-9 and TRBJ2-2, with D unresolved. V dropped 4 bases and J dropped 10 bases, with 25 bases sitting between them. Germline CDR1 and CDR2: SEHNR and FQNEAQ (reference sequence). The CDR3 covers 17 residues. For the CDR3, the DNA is TGTGCCAGCAGCTCCCTATCGCCCGTCTCGGACGCTGCGGAGCTGTTTTTT. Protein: CASSSLSPVSDAAELFF.

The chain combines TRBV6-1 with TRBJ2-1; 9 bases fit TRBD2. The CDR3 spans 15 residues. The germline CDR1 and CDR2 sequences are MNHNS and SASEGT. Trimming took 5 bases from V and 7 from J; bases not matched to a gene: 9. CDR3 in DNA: TGTGCCAGCAGTCGATTAGCGGGAGTTCCAAATGAGCAGTTCTTC. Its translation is CASSRLAGVPNEQFF.

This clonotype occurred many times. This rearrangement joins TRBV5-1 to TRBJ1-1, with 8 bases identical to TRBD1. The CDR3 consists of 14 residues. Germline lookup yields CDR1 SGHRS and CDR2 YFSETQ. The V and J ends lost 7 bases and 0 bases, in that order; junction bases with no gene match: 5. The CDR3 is CASQGQGMNTEAFF. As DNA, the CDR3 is TGCGCCAGCCAAGGACAGGGTATGAACACTGAAGCTTTCTTT.